This T cell receptor beta chain was sequenced in a study of technical replicates of blood from several donors. Trimming removed 6 bases from V and 4 bases from J; junction bases left unmatched: 6. This CDR3 comprises 15 residues. Looked up from germline, CDR1 is SGHVS and CDR2 is FQNEAQ. This table comes from immunoSEQ multiplex PCR, and its TCRdb copy is limited to in-frame clones, with some not included. The table includes tens of thousands of clones, roughly nine tenths detected once. The TCR was taken from a human donor in good health. The chain combines TRBV7-8 with TRBJ2-7; 13 positions match TRBD2. Sequenced sample: T cells isolated from PBMCs. CDR3 amino acids: CASSLGTSGNYEQYF. CDR3 DNA sequence: TGTGCCAGCAGTCTGGGGACTAGCGGGAATTACGAGCAGTACTTC.